This TCR beta chain comes out of a study of cytomegalovirus exposure and HLA in healthy donors (dated by TCRdb to about 2017). About the study as a whole: In an earlier analysis of fewer than 750 of the donors, 250 to 350 Gb of sequence data and 117 million unique TCR beta sequences from about 190 million T cells were reported. Using immunosequencing, the study profiled T cell repertoires from fewer than 850 subjects and related those repertoires to cytomegalovirus serostatus. The number of donors typed differed by locus, with about 620-630 for A, B, C, DRB1 and DQB1, around 560 for DQA1, 600 to 610 for DPA1, and some 440 for DPB1. High-throughput TCR immunosequencing, statistical association of individual TCRs with disease status, and machine learning were combined to predict cytomegalovirus infection status. Of the roughly 400 genotyped donors, approximately 83% fell in the genetic ancestry cluster associated with self-reported Caucasian donors. Because of strong linkage in the cohort, roughly five DR-DQ haplotypes were treated as single units for association and clustering. A later genetic analysis used genome-wide SNP genotypes for about three fifths of the 666 donors, treating that subset as a discovery cohort. Rather than drawing on any new phenotypic data, the later analysis identified candidate immune exposures from TCR beta sequences and the way those sequences occurred across donors. The study aimed to test whether cataloging public T cell receptors could reveal signatures of past pathogen exposure. Among about 370 genotyped donors of the cohort, an average of around 240,000 unique TCR beta nucleotide sequences was sequenced per donor, of which about 18% were non-productive. Every discovery cohort repertoire had been produced on one sequencing platform. Donor age, sex, ethnicity and CMV serostatus were compiled alongside the repertoire data. A later analysis re-analyzed previously published TCR beta repertoires from 660 or so donors and added high-resolution HLA genotyping to study TCR occurrence patterns. An earlier analysis of around 580 of the donors used high-throughput TCR beta sequencing to judge whether each TCR beta V gene segment behaved as functional or pseudogenic. An early release covering 550 to 700 HLA-typed donors comprised about 320 gigabases of sequencing data and approximately 85 million unique TCR sequences. HLA typing covered class I and class II loci at four-digit resolution. A separate validation cohort of roughly 130 different subjects was used in addition to the 666-subject first cohort.

The CDR3 holds 14 amino acids from the cysteine to the phenylalanine. Only the CDR3 region is kept as DNA, spanning 42 bases read in frame from base 1. CDR1 and CDR2, per the germline V gene, are SGHRS and YFSETQ. Clipping removes 4 bases from V and 6 bases from J, with 8 as the unmatched junction base count. The study at large found these results: In a later analysis, HLA-associated TCR beta chains were found to be more clonally expanded and to have lower generation probabilities than equally common non-associated chains. A further reported finding was that TCR beta sequences accurately predicted the HLA-A and HLA-B alleles for most subjects in the first cohort. For the cohort, immune exposure information was limited to CMV serostatus. The earlier analysis of a few hundred of the donors excluded around 17 rarely observed V segments, including chromosome 9 orphons, because counts were too low. An earlier analysis of approximately 570 of the donors showed that most TCR beta V segments appeared in productive rearrangements either about 87% or about 30% of the time, which broadly matched IMGT annotations. At a false discovery rate of 0.05, a later analysis linked about 16,000 TCR beta sequences to specific HLA alleles. According to a later analysis, most CMV-associated TCR beta chains appeared to be HLA-restricted, and the HLA associations seemed to be driven largely by CMV exposure. In a later genetic analysis, a missense DCLRE1C variant was associated with V-gene and J-gene trimming of TCR beta chains, and the association was replicated in an independent cohort. In a later analysis, TCR association rates were found to vary across HLA loci, with the most associated TCRs seen for DRB1 alleles and the fewest for HLA-C alleles. A later analysis reported that several top co-occurrence clusters appeared linked to parvovirus B19, influenza, CMV and Epstein-Barr virus. Cytomegalovirus status was reported to be diagnosed by the classifier with high specificity and sensitivity in both the original and validation cohorts. The presence/absence analyses assumed that sequencing depth was roughly uniform across donors, and that assumption may not be true. Correlated functional status among segregating V segments might reflect linkage disequilibrium, but an unknown experimental factor could not be ruled out. Because HLA typing was unavailable for some donors at each locus, only the typed subset was used in association tests. Across donors, most TCR sequences were observed very rarely, whereas some public TCRs were present in many individuals. Assigning TCR associations to individual alleles was difficult when HLA alleles, especially DR and DQ, strongly co-occurred. The 87-base-pair reads could not distinguish some IMGT-functional V segments, including TRBV6-2 and TRBV6-3, so those segments were excluded. In vitro tests confirmed that three of the cytomegalovirus-associated TCR beta chains recognize cytomegalovirus antigens. A later genetic analysis reported fewer N-insertions in productive TCRs among donors in an Asian-associated ancestry cluster than the approximately 670-donor mean. A group of highly shared sequence variants was considered likely to be a technical artifact of the sequencing pipeline. The study listed 150 to 200 TCR beta chains as associated with cytomegalovirus. This cohort had only TCR beta chains sequenced, and the lack of alpha or paired-chain data limited which features could be detected. According to the authors, the approach could potentially be generalized to other disease states and immunological phenotypes.

This clone has just one count. The target of this receptor is not known. Per-nucleotide qualities are absent, and no much larger clonotype sits a single base away. In total, 500 to 700 healthy bone marrow donors made up the cohort. All cohort members were sampled while nominally healthy, although unrecorded immune exposures were likely present. The donor tested CMV seronegative and was one of the 352 seronegative cohort members. Every donor gave a peripheral blood sample, and the peripheral blood mononuclear cells from that sample were used for TCR beta sequencing. The Qiagen DNeasy Blood Extraction Kit was used to extract genomic DNA from the blood cell samples. Library prep was done by the immunoSEQ multiplex PCR assay. For the multiplex PCR, a mixture combining 60 forward primers for TCR Vbeta segments and 13 reverse primers for TCR Jbeta segments was used. A multiplex PCR assay on genomic DNA amplified the CDR3 region of rearranged TCR beta genes. On the Illumina HiSeq System, the amplified TCR beta libraries were sequenced as 87-base-pair reads. For the original study's pipeline: In a later analysis, tens of millions of unique TCR beta chains were counted across the 690 or so repertoires, and roughly 11 million of these chains were shared by at least two donors. A nearest-neighbor algorithm error-corrected the raw reads and collapsed the reads into unique sequences, merging closely related sequences to remove PCR and sequencing errors. To assign V, D and J gene segments, CDR3 sequences were aligned to IMGT reference sequences. Each retained sequence needed at least a six-nucleotide match to both a V gene segment and a J gene segment. A rearrangement counted as productive if the CDR3 had no stop codons and remained in frame with V and J, and every other rearrangement counted as non-productive. Following IMGT convention, CDR3 was defined as the stretch from the second conserved V-encoded cysteine up to the conserved J-encoded phenylalanine. The earlier analysis of a few hundred of the donors excluded sequences that lacked an unambiguous match to a single V gene segment. In an earlier analysis of 587 of the donors, V segments were called functional above 56.7% productive rearrangements and were called segregating when the between-donor standard deviation exceeded 5%. A statistical classification framework was developed to diagnose cytomegalovirus status using the catalog of TCR beta chain sequences. In a later analysis, TCR nucleotide sequences were compared against IMGT/GENE-DB human TR gene sequences so that V and J genes could be assigned. A later analysis assigned CDR3 sequences and most-parsimonious VDJ recombination scenarios with the TCRdist pipeline. In a later analysis, each TCR beta chain was defined by its CDR3 amino acid sequence together with its V-gene family, and reads without a unique V-gene family were excluded. In a later analysis, approximately 640 highly shared, low-generation-probability nucleotide sequences were removed to address suspected cross-contamination and a sequencing artifact. For each public chain, a later analysis derived a clonal expansion index from normalized ranks of inferred template counts within each repertoire. In a later analysis, generation probabilities were computed using a VDJ recombination model fitted to out-of-frame rearrangements, and the results were checked against IGoR. In a later analysis, TCR-TCR, TCR-HLA and TCR-CMV co-occurrence was scored with hypergeometric tests, and a repertoire-size bias correction was applied to TCR pairs. False discovery rates were estimated in a later analysis by permuting HLA or CMV assignments 20 times. In a later analysis, co-occurring TCRs were grouped with DBSCAN, and TCRdist sequence similarity was added when clustering was performed within HLA-allele-positive subsets. Co-occurrence clustering excluded repertoires with fewer than 30,000 or more than 120,000 public chains, plus five with anomalous nucleotide sharing. Drawn from immuneACCESS, this table holds only the in-frame rearrangements with V and J called that TCRdb kept. Clones are partly lost; checked studies trace under half to an unresolved V gene and leave the rest unexplained. That table supplies the V and J calls and clone size; D and trimming were determined from the DNA. The sample table lists over 130,000 clones, around three fifths of them with a count of one. The top ten clonotypes cover around 1.8% of the sample.

Sequenced sample: PBMCs. The clonotype originates from a male donor in good health and CMV-seronegative. The chain joins TRBV5-1 to TRBJ1-2; 8 of the junction bases match TRBD1. The CDR3 corresponds to CASSPFSTGDGYTF. The nucleotide sequence is TGCGCCAGCAGCCCCTTTTCGACAGGGGATGGCTACACCTTC.